The rows below give T cell receptor beta chains drawn from one sample of a study of identical twins. TCRdb independently ran MiXCR on the 5' RACE reads; one entry per CDR3 protein. The sample gives around 960,000 distinct CDR3 sequences, 9% to 15% of which show up once; around 1.5% is in the top ten. A further study also used this sample, focusing on yellow fever vaccine responses in identical twins.

Sequenced sample: PBMCs. The receptors here all came from a woman between 18 and 29 years old in good health. Both conserved end residues are part of each CDR3. The D gene is left open where the match is weak. Expanded clones are given a class, and other clones once, few, many or no size at all.

CDR3 DNA: TGCGCCAGCAGCCAAGATCCCCTTGGACAGGGCTATGGCTACACCTTC
CDR3 protein: CASSQDPLGQGYGYTF
D gene: TRBD1
clone size: many
V gene: TRBV4-1
J gene: TRBJ1-2

CDR3 DNA: TGTGCCAGCAGCTTAGCTTGGGGGCCGAACACTGAAGCTTTCTTT
CDR3 protein: CASSLAWGPNTEAFF
D gene: NA
clone size: few
V gene: TRBV7-9
J gene: TRBJ1-1

CDR3 DNA: TGTGCCACCAGCAGACGGGGGTTGGGGCAAGAGACCCAGTACTTC
CDR3 protein: CATSRRGLGQETQYF
D gene: NA
clone size: NA
V gene: TRBV15
J gene: TRBJ2-5

CDR3 DNA: TGTGCCAGCAGCCCTGATAGGGCGGGGTCAGATACGCAGTATTTT
CDR3 protein: CASSPDRAGSDTQYF
D gene: NA
clone size: few
V gene: TRBV7-9
J gene: TRBJ2-3

CDR3 DNA: TGTGCCAGCAGCTTAGACCAGCTGCAGGGCCCTAATGAAAAACTGTTTTTT
CDR3 protein: CASSLDQLQGPNEKLFF
D gene: NA
clone size: few
V gene: TRBV7-9
J gene: TRBJ1-4

CDR3 DNA: TGTGCCAGCAGCCGGACTAGCGGGATGGCAGGAGAGACCCAGTACTTC
CDR3 protein: CASSRTSGMAGETQYF
D gene: TRBD2
clone size: few
V gene: TRBV11-2
J gene: TRBJ2-5

CDR3 DNA: TGTGCCAGCAGCGGACAGGGTAAGAACACTGAAGCTTTCTTT
CDR3 protein: CASSGQGKNTEAFF
D gene: TRBD1
clone size: NA
V gene: TRBV4-2
J gene: TRBJ1-1

CDR3 DNA: TGTGCCGGGGGACTAGGCTCCTACGAGCAGTACTTC
CDR3 protein: CAGGLGSYEQYF
D gene: TRBD2
clone size: NA
V gene: TRBV2
J gene: TRBJ2-7

CDR3 DNA: TGTGCCAGCAGTGAAACCCCCCGTTTTTTGAGGGCTAGCACAGATACGCAGTATTTT
CDR3 protein: CASSETPRFLRASTDTQYF
D gene: NA
clone size: NA
V gene: TRBV2
J gene: TRBJ2-3

CDR3 DNA: TGTGCCGCTCTTCGACTAGAAGGCGGCAATGAGCAGTTCTTC
CDR3 protein: CAALRLEGGNEQFF
D gene: NA
clone size: NA
V gene: TRBV28
J gene: TRBJ2-1

CDR3 DNA: TGTGCCAGCAGTGAAATTGGGGGGCTCGGGTCCTACAATGAGCAGTTCTTC
CDR3 protein: CASSEIGGLGSYNEQFF
D gene: NA
clone size: NA
V gene: TRBV6-1
J gene: TRBJ2-1

CDR3 DNA: TGTGCCAGCAGCTTGGGACTAGCGGGAGTAATTACCGGGGAGCTGTTTTTT
CDR3 protein: CASSLGLAGVITGELFF
D gene: TRBD2
clone size: few
V gene: TRBV7-8
J gene: TRBJ2-2

CDR3 DNA: TGTGCCAGCAGACCGCAGGGAATCCAAGAGACCCAGTACTTC
CDR3 protein: CASRPQGIQETQYF
D gene: NA
clone size: few
V gene: TRBV28
J gene: TRBJ2-5

CDR3 DNA: TGCAGTGCTAGAGATCGGACAGGGGGCCCCTATTATCCCCAGCATTTT
CDR3 protein: CSARDRTGGPYYPQHF
D gene: TRBD1
clone size: NA
V gene: TRBV20-1
J gene: TRBJ1-5

CDR3 DNA: TGTGCCAGCAGCCAAGACCCGGACGGACTCTATGGCTACACCTTC
CDR3 protein: CASSQDPDGLYGYTF
D gene: NA
clone size: few
V gene: TRBV3-1
J gene: TRBJ1-2

CDR3 DNA: TGTGCCAGCAGTACCCCCCTAAGGTCCTACGAGCAGTACTTC
CDR3 protein: CASSTPLRSYEQYF
D gene: NA
clone size: few
V gene: TRBV12-3/TRBV12-4
J gene: TRBJ2-7

CDR3 DNA: TGCAGTGCTAGCCCCGGGACTGGAAGCACAGATACGCAGTATTTT
CDR3 protein: CSASPGTGSTDTQYF
D gene: NA
clone size: NA
V gene: TRBV20-1
J gene: TRBJ2-3

CDR3 DNA: TGCGCCAGCAGCTTGGACCTTTACTATGGCTACACCTTC
CDR3 protein: CASSLDLYYGYTF
D gene: NA
clone size: many
V gene: TRBV5-1
J gene: TRBJ1-2

CDR3 DNA: TGTGCCACCAGCAGGGACAGGGTTGCCGGGGAGCTGTTTTTT
CDR3 protein: CATSRDRVAGELFF
D gene: TRBD1
clone size: many
V gene: TRBV15
J gene: TRBJ2-2

CDR3 DNA: TGTGCCAGCAGCTTAGTTCTCTTGAACACTGAAGCTTTCTTT
CDR3 protein: CASSLVLLNTEAFF
D gene: NA
clone size: many
V gene: TRBV7-9
J gene: TRBJ1-1

CDR3 DNA: TGTGCCAGCAGCTCCATGGGAAGCGAAAGCACAGATACGCAGTATTTT
CDR3 protein: CASSSMGSESTDTQYF
D gene: NA
clone size: NA
V gene: TRBV11-3
J gene: TRBJ2-3

CDR3 DNA: TGCAGTGCAGGACTAGCGGGAGGCAACAATGAGCAGTTCTTC
CDR3 protein: CSAGLAGGNNEQFF
D gene: TRBD2
clone size: many
V gene: TRBV20-1
J gene: TRBJ2-1